This T cell receptor beta chain was obtained from a study of blood T cell repertoires in COVID-19. Across the study: The study drew acute and convalescent COVID-19 samples from the United States, Italy and Spain. The cDNA or gDNA used as material had been derived from T cells, B-cell-depleted T cells, or PBMCs.

CDR3 length: 13 residues. CDR1 LNHDA and CDR2 SQIVND come from the germline V gene (reference sequence). The V segment lost 6 bases and the J segment 14 bases; nucleotides outside the gene matches: 9. In the original analysis: Counts of nucleated cells, estimated from reference gene primer amplification, were obtained. The data were produced by immunoSEQ multiplex PCR, yet TCRdb's version contains in-frame clones alone and is incomplete. The D gene and trimming were derived from the DNA, and the V and J assignments and clone size from that table. The table has about 160,000 clones, around 85% seen once.

Material: peripheral blood. The sequence was obtained from a man in his sixties with active or convalescent COVID-19. The gene calls are TRBV19 and TRBJ1-6, with TRBD1 matching 8 bases. The CDR3 reads CASSTGQDAALHF. The CDR3 DNA is TGTGCCAGTAGCACGGGACAGGACGCGGCCCTCCACTTT.